This T cell receptor (beta chain) comes out of a study of regulatory T cells in long-lasting Graves disease. As for the study in general: The antithyroid drugs taken by newly diagnosed Graves' patients had been used for under 3 months.

Documented time point: newly diagnosed GD, antithyroid drugs for less than 3 months. The TCR library used RNA extracted from PBMCs. Graves' disease diagnosis was established per American Thyroid Association guidelines. Study observations and caveats: There were preferences for TRBV28, TRBJ1-2 and TRBJ2-5 in persistent disease.

According to the study, TCR beta libraries were built with iRepertoire HTBI primers and CDR3-region Arm-PCR. A single record per CDR3 protein comes from TCRdb applying MiXCR to the multiplex PCR reads. The table records fewer than 350,000 distinct CDR3 sequences, 15% to 20% of them present only once. This clonotype occurred many times. The antigen remains unidentified. CDR1 and CDR2 from the germline V gene are MDHEN and SYDVKM. V was clipped by 4 bases and J by 2 bases; unmatched bases: 7. The CDR3 extends over 16 amino acids. The source of this sequence is a female donor with Graves disease. The specimen comprised peripheral blood mononuclear cells (PBMCs), sampled at new diagnosis, from a patient treated with antithyroid drugs. The chain has TRBV28 and TRBJ2-5, with 10 bases that match TRBD2. The CDR3 bases are TGTGCCAGCAGTTCCCCTAGCGGGGGAAAGCAAGAGACCCAGTACTTC. Protein sequence: CASSSPSGGKQETQYF.